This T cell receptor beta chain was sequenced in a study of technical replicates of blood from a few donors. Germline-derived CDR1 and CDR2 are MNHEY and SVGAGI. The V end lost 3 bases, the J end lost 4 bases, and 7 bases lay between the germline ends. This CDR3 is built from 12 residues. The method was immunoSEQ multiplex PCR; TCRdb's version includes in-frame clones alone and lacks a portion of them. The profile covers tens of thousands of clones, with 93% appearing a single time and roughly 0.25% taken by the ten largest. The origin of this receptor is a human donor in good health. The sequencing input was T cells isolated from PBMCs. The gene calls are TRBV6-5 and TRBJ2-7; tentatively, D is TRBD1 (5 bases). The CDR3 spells CASSYTGYEQYF. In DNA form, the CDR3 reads TGTGCCAGCAGTTATACAGGATACGAGCAGTACTTC.